Listed below are T cell receptor beta chains from one sample, sequenced in a study of control samples from healthy donors and cancer patients. Assay: immunoSEQ multiplex PCR; the TCRdb copy retains only in-frame clones and omits some. The profile shows some 12,000 clones, approximately 94% of them singletons. Material: PBMCs. These receptor sequences come from a man in his sixties or seventies with head and neck cancer. Each CDR3 is given without its conserved first and last residue.

V	J	CDR3
TRBV6-1	TRBJ2-3	ASSERDRNTDTQY
TRBV11-2	TRBJ2-7	ASSGHYEQY
TRBV12-3/TRBV12-4	TRBJ1-4	ASSSLDEKLF
TRBV10-1	TRBJ2-1	ASSPGGSSYNEQF
TRBV2	TRBJ2-2	ASSLGQGYTGELF
TRBV3-1/TRBV3-2	TRBJ2-7	ASSRGTSGGHYEQY
TRBV4-1	TRBJ2-7	ASSQVAGYSYEQY
TRBV27	TRBJ2-7	ASSFRPGLAGGGAYEQY
TRBV5-1	TRBJ2-7	ASSLTPGDYEQY
TRBV30	TRBJ2-1	AWNPFKGTSGPVQDEQF
TRBV30	TRBJ1-4	AWNRGGRTNEKLF
TRBV5-1	TRBJ2-1	ASSPGGSGRGYNEQF
TRBV6-4	TRBJ1-2	ASRFQTGIGHGYT
TRBV2	TRBJ2-1	ASSEGHNEQF
TRBV11-3	TRBJ2-2	ASSPAASGRRANTGELF
TRBV7-6	TRBJ2-2	ASSLRGGQGSGELF
TRBV15	TRBJ2-1	ATSRSSGSSREQF
TRBV2	TRBJ2-2	ASRWDTGELF
TRBV7-9	TRBJ2-7	ASSKGRLEPYEQY
TRBV7-9	TRBJ2-2	ASSKGQLGGGELF